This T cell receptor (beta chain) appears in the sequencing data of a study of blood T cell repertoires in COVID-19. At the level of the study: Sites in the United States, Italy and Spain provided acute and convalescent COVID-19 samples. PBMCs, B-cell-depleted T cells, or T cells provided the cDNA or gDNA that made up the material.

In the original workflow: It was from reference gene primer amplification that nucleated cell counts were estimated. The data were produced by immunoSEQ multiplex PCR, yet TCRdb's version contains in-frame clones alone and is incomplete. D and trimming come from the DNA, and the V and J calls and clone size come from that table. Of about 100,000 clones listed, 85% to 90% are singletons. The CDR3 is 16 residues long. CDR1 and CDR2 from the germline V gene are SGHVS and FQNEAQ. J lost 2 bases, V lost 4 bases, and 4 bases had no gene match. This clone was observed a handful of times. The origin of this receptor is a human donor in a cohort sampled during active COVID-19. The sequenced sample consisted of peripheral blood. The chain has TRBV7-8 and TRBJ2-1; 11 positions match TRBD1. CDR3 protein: CASSSRTGGTYNEQFF. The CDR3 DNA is TGTGCCAGCAGCTCAAGGACAGGGGGCACCTACAATGAGCAGTTCTTC.